This is a list of T cell receptor beta chains from one sample in a study of cytotoxic CD8 clonotypes in ibrutinib-treated CLL. Profiling relied on immunoSEQ multiplex PCR, and the TCRdb table lists in-frame clones only, not all of them. The sample lists tens of thousands of clones, approximately 77% seen once, with approximately 7.7% in the top ten. The sequencing used PBMCs, collected before ibrutinib treatment. These receptors were collected from a human donor with chronic lymphocytic leukemia. Both conserved end residues are part of each CDR3. Fields, in order: D gene, V gene, CDR3 protein. The D gene is left open where the match is weak.

D: .
V: TRBV28
CDR3: CASSHADPRHGTQYF

D: .
V: TRBV6-4
CDR3: CASRADGRNTEAFF

D: .
V: TRBV2
CDR3: CASRPPPDSLRDEQFF

D: TRBD2
V: TRBV7-2
CDR3: CASSRDIAGGGDTQYF

D: .
V: TRBV20-1
CDR3: CSARKDTQYF

D: .
V: TRBV7-9
CDR3: CASSHPRAFTDTQYF

D: .
V: TRBV7-2
CDR3: CASSLVGGPSYNEQFF

D: .
V: TRBV9
CDR3: CASSPGTLDVGEQFF

D: .
V: TRBV18
CDR3: CASSMFDSSNQPQHF

D: .
V: TRBV5-1
CDR3: CASSLDRFTEAFF

D: TRBD1
V: TRBV9
CDR3: CASSGQGAYEQYF

D: .
V: TRBV6-5
CDR3: CASSYSPTNEQFF

D: .
V: TRBV30
CDR3: CAWSLQGIYEQYF

D: TRBD1
V: TRBV27
CDR3: CASSFRQGGSGANVLTF

D: .
V: TRBV6-5
CDR3: CASSYDTSGNTIYF

D: .
V: TRBV5-6
CDR3: CASSPLLMGKLFF

D: TRBD1
V: TRBV2
CDR3: CASSWDRNYGYTF

D: .
V: TRBV7-9
CDR3: CASRGEGNQPQHF

D: .
V: TRBV9
CDR3: CASSPGTPGLGAFF

D: .
V: TRBV5-1
CDR3: CASRVQENTEAFF

D: .
V: TRBV2
CDR3: CASSENTAGNTGELFF

D: TRBD2
V: TRBV28
CDR3: CASSPFRGRGEDTQYF

D: .
V: TRBV21-1
CDR3: CASSTDRRDRGWNTEAFF

D: .
V: TRBV30
CDR3: CAWTSLVGTDTQYF

D: .
V: TRBV9
CDR3: CASSVALITDTQYF

D: TRBD2
V: TRBV6-5
CDR3: CASSPTLAGERSF

D: .
V: TRBV2
CDR3: CASRDEGGPLAKNIQYF

D: TRBD2
V: TRBV6-5
CDR3: CASSLASGSRNEQFF

D: .
V: TRBV29-1
CDR3: CSVDSRSYEQYF

D: .
V: TRBV5-1
CDR3: CASSPAGLGETQYF

D: TRBD1
V: TRBV19
CDR3: CASAGGGTEAFF

D: TRBD1
V: TRBV19
CDR3: CASSMGGTANYGYTF

D: TRBD1
V: TRBV30
CDR3: CAWSPTGVSYGYTF